This TCR beta chain was recorded in a study of T cell clonality in common variable immunodeficiency (dated by TCRdb to the mid-2010s). Summary of the overall study and its limitations: Despite equal DNA input, controls averaged approximately 88,000 unique sequences per sample versus about 31,547 in CVID samples. It was noted by the authors that sequencing of the repertoires of T cell subpopulations would be needed to clarify the cause of the increased clonality in CVID. Fewer deletions and N-nucleotide insertions were reportedly observed in CVID TCRbeta sequences, and highly modified clones with 13 or more V deletions were reportedly absent from CVID TCRbeta sequences. TCRbeta clonality was higher in CVID subjects than in healthy controls (t-test p = 0.018), and the increase was most characteristic of about a third of subjects. Patient heterogeneity within the CVID cohort put limits on correlating repertoire features with clinical complications. CVID subjects shared fewer TCRbeta clones with each other than healthy controls did (p < 0.0001).

Note on this clone: This receptor's antigen is unknown. The read stops 3 residues short of the end of the CDR3; the missing end is completed from the germline J gene.

Reading from cysteine to phenylalanine, the CDR3 counts 14 amino acids. Sequencing covers 33 bases of the CDR3, shown here with the frame starting at base 1. Ends trimmed: V by 7 bases, J by 2 bases; bases unmatched to a gene: 7. Reading the germline V gene gives CDR1 SNHLY and CDR2 FYNNEI. For sequencing input, CVID and control samples contributed equivalent amounts of genomic DNA. For every sample, a 60 bp segment covering the rearranged TCRbeta CDR3 region was amplified and then sequenced. TCRbeta amplification used the immunoSEQ assay, a bias-corrected multiplex PCR with high-throughput sequencing. In the authors' own workflow: Each unique nucleotide sequence was treated as a clone and annotated with V, D and J genes, copy number and frequency. Sequences were labeled productive if in frame, and non-productive if out of frame or containing stop codons. As previously described, clonality was computed from Shannon's entropy. Mean CDR3 Kyte-Doolittle hydropathy was derived from the predicted amino acid sequences of productive clones. Hierarchical clustering of scaled V gene usage was performed with the R hclust function using Manhattan distance and complete linkage. To assess clone sharing by CDR3 amino acid sequence, 12 repertoires per group were resampled over 100 rounds. The repertoires were searched for more than 65 published EBV-specific and fewer than 250 published CMV-specific TCRbeta sequences. After a couple of CVID samples that produced fewer than 10,000 sequences were dropped from the analysis, some 41 CVID repertoires remained. Sourced from immuneACCESS, this table was stored by TCRdb with only in-frame sequences that have V and J called. A share of the clones is absent; for the studies checked, an unresolved V gene accounts for under half, and the remainder has no known explanation. The DNA gave D and trimming, while V, J and clone size come from that table. This sample includes roughly 60,000 clones, and none of them was observed just once. 1.5% to 2% of the sample belongs to the ten largest clones.

Most CVID patients and most healthy controls were of Caucasian heritage. Heparinized peripheral whole blood samples of about 4.5 to 9 ml were obtained from each donor. Genomic DNA from adults with common variable immune deficiency (CVID) and from healthy adult controls was used for sequencing of TCRbeta CDR3 repertoires. The control group was made up of roughly 22 healthy adult volunteers (about 10 male and approximately twelve female) whose ages ranged from about 20 to 66 years, with a mean age of roughly 33. Diluted blood was density-centrifuged over Hypaque 1077 or Ficoll-Paque to isolate peripheral blood mononuclear cells. Genomic DNA was obtained from unsorted mononuclear cells using either Qiagen column purification or a centrifugation-based method.

The chain is assembled from TRBV2 and TRBJ1-1; TRBD1 aligns with 7 central bases. This receptor was taken from a person aged 18 to 75 in good health. The specimen sequenced was peripheral blood mononuclear cells. CDR3 sequence: CASKGADSNTEAFF. CDR3 DNA (partial): TGTGCCAGCAAGGGGGCTGATAGTAACACTGAA.